What follows are 26 T cell receptor beta chains derived from one specimen sequenced in a study of blood T cell repertoires in COVID-19. The method was immunoSEQ multiplex PCR; TCRdb's version includes in-frame clones alone and lacks a portion of them. The sample carries about 200,000 clones, over 75% recorded once. Sample: peripheral blood. Source of these receptors: a human donor in a cohort sampled during active COVID-19.

CDR3 sequence: CATSDFLAAQYF. CDR3 nucleotides: TGTGCCACCAGTGATTTCCTAGCGGCGCAGTATTTT. The V call is TRBV24-1, the J call TRBJ2-3; 7 bases are a match to TRBD2. The CDR3 has 12 amino acids. Germline lookup yields CDR1 KGHDR and CDR2 SFDVKD. Trimming took 1 base from V and 10 from J; bases not matched to a gene: 1.

J is TRBJ2-1 and V is TRBV5-5; D might be TRBD2 (5 bases). Germline-derived CDR1 and CDR2 are SGHKS and YYEKEE (reference sequence). Trimming took 0 bases from V and 4 from J, leaving 8 bases between them. The length of the CDR3 is 14 residues. CDR3 residues: CASSLGTPYNEQFF. CDR3 DNA: TGTGCCAGCAGCTTGGGGACTCCTTACAATGAGCAGTTCTTC.

This sequence joins TRBV10-3 and TRBJ2-5; a possible D gene is TRBD2 (5 bases). In germline, CDR1 is ENHRY, CDR2 SYGVKD. The CDR3 loop spans 14 amino acids. The ends were cut back, 4 bases at V and 5 bases at J, with 14 bases in the middle. This CDR3 reads CAISGLAGKETQYF. The CDR3 DNA is TGTGCCATCAGTGGGCTGGCGGGCAAGGAGACCCAGTACTTC.

This clone came up a few times. The rearrangement uses TRBV14 and TRBJ2-2, with 10 nucleotides matching TRBD2. Germline V gives CDR1 SGHDN, CDR2 FVKESK. The J segment lost 3 bases and the V segment lost 0 bases, leaving 10 bases of the junction unmatched. The CDR3 covers 19 residues. Here the CDR3 reads CASSQEGVWLAGDTGELFF. The CDR3 nucleotides read TGTGCCAGCAGCCAAGAAGGGGTATGGCTAGCGGGAGACACCGGGGAGCTGTTTTTT.

This rearrangement joins TRBV28 to TRBJ2-2; D gene ambiguous. The V and J ends lost 3 bases and 4 bases respectively, with 3 bases between them. The CDR3 spans 12 residues. Per the germline V gene, CDR1 is MDHEN and CDR2 is SYDVKM. The CDR3 nucleotides are TGTGCCAGCAGTTTGAGCACCGGGGAGCTGTTTTTT. Protein product: CASSLSTGELFF.

The rearrangement joins TRBV5-1 to TRBJ1-6; 7 bases are shared with TRBD1. With V trimmed by 4 bases and J by 6 bases, 10 bases remained unmatched. Germline V gene data show CDR1 as SGHRS and CDR2 as YFSETQ. This CDR3 spans 16 amino acids. CDR3 protein: CASSPDRVLTNSPLHF. CDR3 bases: TGCGCCAGCAGCCCTGACAGGGTCCTCACTAATTCACCCCTCCACTTT.

This clone is a singleton in its sample. The rearrangement links TRBV9 to TRBJ1-2, with D possibly matching TRBD1 (6 bases). Germline V lookup: CDR1 SGDLS, CDR2 YYNGEE. This CDR3 contains 14 residues. Trimming stripped 5 bases from V and 3 bases from J, with 14 bases between. The chain's CDR3 is CASSADRSYYGYTF. DNA of the CDR3: TGTGCCAGCAGTGCGGACAGAAGTTACTATGGCTACACCTTC.

CDR3 coding DNA: TGTGCCAGCTCCCTTACGCAGGGATCCACTGAAGCTTTCTTT. This encodes CASSLTQGSTEAFF. The chain combines TRBV18 with TRBJ1-1, with D possibly being TRBD1 (5 bases). Trimming stripped 6 bases from V and 4 bases from J, with 15 bases between. This CDR3 contains 14 residues. The germline gives CDR1 KGHSH, CDR2 LQKENI. The full variable domain, completed using reference TRBV18 and TRBJ1-1, is NAGVMQNPRHLVRRRGQEARLRCSPMKGHSHVYWYRQLPEEGLKFMVYLQKENIIDESGMPKERFSAEFPKEGPSILRIQQVVRGDSAAYFCASSLTQGSTEAFFGQGTRLTVV.

The J gene is TRBJ2-7, the V gene TRBV7-9; 7 positions match TRBD2. The CDR3 has 13 residues. V lost 2 bases to trimming and J lost 5 bases; unmatched junction nucleotides: 3. Germline-derived CDR1 and CDR2 are SEHNR and FQNEAQ (reference sequence). This CDR3 reads CASSLMGGDEQYF. Written as DNA, the CDR3 is TGTGCCAGCAGCTTAATGGGAGGGGACGAGCAGTACTTC.

The chain recombines TRBV5-5 with TRBJ1-4; TRBD1 matches at 8 bases. Per germline, CDR1 SGHKS and CDR2 YYEKEE (reference sequence). V was clipped by 0 bases and J by 4 bases; unmatched bases: 5. There are 16 residues in the CDR3. As DNA, the CDR3 is TGTGCCAGCAGCTTGGATGGCGGACAGGGTAATGAAAAACTGTTTTTT. Translating it yields CASSLDGGQGNEKLFF.

Here the CDR3 reads CATKGDNAGSPLHF. DNA for the CDR3: TGCGCCACAAAGGGGGACAATGCGGGTTCACCCCTCCACTTT. V is TRBV5-1 and J is TRBJ1-6; possible D gene TRBD1, 6 bases. CDR1 SGHRS and CDR2 YFSETQ come from the germline V gene. V was pared by 9 bases and J by 9 bases, with 19 bases between. CDR3 size: 14 residues.

The J gene is TRBJ2-7, the V gene TRBV7-2; a possible D gene is TRBD2 (6 bases). The CDR3 has 14 amino acids. The V end was cut by 1 base, the J end by 3 bases, with 10 bases between. Germline CDR1 is SGHTA and CDR2 is FQGNSA. The CDR3 loop is CASSLVPGSYEQYF. The DNA of the CDR3 is TGTGCCAGCAGCTTAGTACCCGGGAGCTACGAGCAGTACTTC.

J is TRBJ2-5 and V is TRBV5-1, with a possible D match to TRBD1 (5 bases). This CDR3 has 14 residues. The V gene's germline CDR1 is SGHRS and CDR2 YFSETQ. Trimming stripped 7 bases from V and 2 bases from J, with 15 bases between. The DNA of the CDR3 is TGCGCCAGCTCAGGCGGCGGACATCAAGAGACCCAGTACTTC. Its translation is CASSGGGHQETQYF.

This rearrangement joins TRBV7-9 to TRBJ2-1, with a possible D match to TRBD2 (6 bases). This CDR3 has 15 residues. The germline V and J ends were trimmed by 5 bases and 6 bases, with 17 bases remaining between them. The germline CDR1 and CDR2 sequences are SEHNR and FQNEAQ (reference sequence). CDR3 bases: TGTGCCAGCAGCACATGGCGGGGAGGCGGCAATGAGCAGTTCTTC. Encoded protein: CASSTWRGGGNEQFF.

The CDR3 sequence: CASSEGPGREAFF. In DNA, the CDR3 is TGTGCCAGCAGTGAAGGCCCTGGCAGGGAAGCTTTCTTT. The chain carries TRBV25-1 and TRBJ1-1; D gene uncertain. There are 13 residues in the CDR3. Trimming removed 2 bases at V and 8 bases at J, with 12 bases between. Germline V gene lookup returns CDR1 MGHDK and CDR2 SYGVNS.

V usage is TRBV28 and J usage is TRBJ1-5; D remains unclear. Germline CDR1 is MDHEN and CDR2 is SYDVKM. The CDR3 sequence is 14 residues long. The CDR3 DNA reads as TGTGCGGAAGCGGCAGAGTATAGCAATCAGCCCCAGCATTTT. This translates into CAEAAEYSNQPQHF. The full variable domain, completed using reference TRBV28 and TRBJ1-5, is DVKVTQSSRYLVKRTGEKVFLECVQDMDHENMFWYRQDPGLGLRLIYFSYDVKMKEKGDIPEGYSVSREKKERFSLILESASTNQTSMYLCAEAAEYSNQPQHFGDGTRLSIL.

V gene TRBV2 combines with J gene TRBJ2-7, with unresolved D. Trimming shortened V by 4 bases and J by 2 bases, and 6 bases separated the two germline ends. From germline, CDR1 is SNHLY and CDR2 FYNNEI. The CDR3 has 12 amino acids. The CDR3 DNA reads TGTGCCAGCAGTGGACTTACCTACGAGCAGTACTTC. Protein product: CASSGLTYEQYF.

The chain links TRBV28 to TRBJ2-1; TRBD2 matches 9 bases. The CDR3 is made up of 14 amino acids. V shed 5 bases, J shed 10 bases, and the junction held 9 bases outside the gene matches. The germline V gene encodes CDR1 MDHEN and CDR2 SYDVKM. This chain's CDR3 is CASSSLLAGVEQFF. CDR3 nucleotide sequence: TGTGCCAGCAGTAGTCTATTAGCGGGGGTAGAGCAGTTCTTC. Drawing the rest from reference TRBV28 and TRBJ2-1, the complete variable domain is DVKVTQSSRYLVKRTGEKVFLECVQDMDHENMFWYRQDPGLGLRLIYFSYDVKMKEKGDIPEGYSVSREKKERFSLILESASTNQTSMYLCASSSLLAGVEQFFGPGTRLTVL.

This chain joins TRBV18 and TRBJ2-2; no clear D. The germline V and J ends were trimmed by 3 bases and 6 bases, with 8 bases remaining between them. The CDR3 extends over 13 amino acids. Per the germline V gene, CDR1 is KGHSH and CDR2 is LQKENI. CDR3: CASSPDISGELFF. The CDR3 DNA follows: TGTGCCAGCTCACCCGACATATCCGGGGAGCTGTTTTTT.

The gene calls are TRBV4-1 and TRBJ2-6; D unclear. The CDR3 contains 17 residues. Germline values: CDR1 MGHRA, CDR2 YSYEKL. Trimming stripped 0 bases from V and 1 base from J, with 10 bases between. CDR3 nucleotide sequence: TGCGCCAGCAGCCAAGAATTAGTGCGGTCTGGGGCCAACGTCCTGACTTTC. It specifies CASSQELVRSGANVLTF.

This chain connects TRBV7-2 to TRBJ1-4, with TRBD1 identical over 9 bases. The CDR3 is 15 residues long. Losses at the gene ends were 5 bases for V and 8 bases for J; bases not matched to a gene: 9. Germline assignment: CDR1 SGHTA and CDR2 FQGNSA. As DNA, the CDR3 is TGTGCCAGCAGCGCAGCCGGGACAGGGACCGAAAAACTGTTTTTT. Its protein is CASSAAGTGTEKLFF.

This rearrangement joins TRBV19 to TRBJ1-1; D not certain. The germline V and J ends were trimmed by 4 bases and 1 base, with 10 bases remaining between them. Germline assignment: CDR1 LNHDA and CDR2 SQIVND (reference sequence). The CDR3 consists of 14 residues. The CDR3 DNA follows: TGTGCCAGTAGTACCCCGGGGAGGAACACTGAAGCTTTCTTT. This codes for CASSTPGRNTEAFF.

V gene TRBV11-3 combines with J gene TRBJ2-2, with D perhaps matching TRBD2 (5 bases). Germline V lookup: CDR1 SGHNT, CDR2 YENEEA. CDR3 size: 12 residues. V dropped 4 bases and J dropped 5 bases, with 5 bases sitting between them. CDR3 residues: CASSSGTGELFF. The CDR3 nucleotides read TGTGCCAGCAGCTCGGGGACCGGGGAGCTGTTTTTT.

This clone showed up just a few times. V gene TRBV28 combines with J gene TRBJ1-4; D may be TRBD1 (6 bases). This CDR3 is built from 17 residues. CDR1 is MDHEN and CDR2 is SYDVKM in the germline V gene. V was shortened by 2 bases and J by 0 bases, with 13 bases between the two germline ends. CDR3 sequence (DNA): TGTGCCAGCAGTTTACTTTTTACAGGGTCAACTAATGAAAAACTGTTTTTT. Translation: CASSLLFTGSTNEKLFF.

The V and J genes are TRBV5-4 and TRBJ2-7; possibly TRBD1 for D (6 bases). This CDR3 contains 13 residues. Germline V gene data show CDR1 as SGHNT and CDR2 as YYREEE (reference sequence). The germline V and J ends were trimmed by 0 bases and 6 bases, with 10 bases remaining between them. CDR3 in amino acids: CASSLGTEIEQYF. CDR3 sequence (DNA): TGTGCCAGCAGCTTGGGGACAGAGATCGAGCAGTACTTC.

This rearrangement joins TRBV30 to TRBJ2-7, with a tentative D call TRBD1 (6 bases). Germline V CDR1 and CDR2: GTSNPN, SVGIG (reference sequence). V was pared by 0 bases and J by 7 bases, with 19 bases between. This CDR3 is built from 15 residues. CDR3 sequence (DNA): TGTGCCTGGAGTGTGGCGCCTACAGGGTCCGGTGAGCAGTACTTC. The encoded protein is CAWSVAPTGSGEQYF.